The rows below give T cell receptor beta chains drawn from one sample of a study of T cells after yellow fever vaccination. One entry per CDR3 protein, called by TCRdb with MiXCR from the 5' RACE reads. Altogether about 580,000 distinct CDR3 sequences are present, around 17% being singletons, with the ten largest covering approximately 15%. The sequences come from PBMCs, collected around 5 days after the first yellow fever vaccination. Receptor source: a young man who received the YFV17D yellow fever vaccine. The CDR3 runs from the conserved cysteine through the conserved F or W. The D gene is left open where the match is weak. For some rows the clone size is stated as once, few or many, or as a class when expanded; others skip it.

CDR3 DNA	CDR3 protein	V gene	D gene	J gene	clone size
TGTGCCAGCAGGTTCGGGGGTGGAGATACGCAGTATTTT	CASRFGGGDTQYF	TRBV25-1	-	TRBJ2-3	few
TGTGCCAGTACCCCCTCGACAGGGTTTGTCGGGGAGCTGTTTTTT	CASTPSTGFVGELFF	TRBV19	TRBD1	TRBJ2-2	few
TGTGCCAGCAGCTTCCCCCAGGGGTCAGAGACCCAGTACTTC	CASSFPQGSETQYF	TRBV13	-	TRBJ2-5	-
TGTGCCAGTAGTATCGGGTACTCTGGGGCCAACGTCCTGACTTTC	CASSIGYSGANVLTF	TRBV19	-	TRBJ2-6	few
TGCAGTGCTGGTGCCCAGAATCAGCCCCAGCATTTT	CSAGAQNQPQHF	TRBV20-1	-	TRBJ1-5	-
TGTGCCAGCAGCTCAAGCCGCGACAGGGGCTGGAGCACTGAAGCTTTCTTT	CASSSSRDRGWSTEAFF	TRBV7-9	TRBD1	TRBJ1-1	-
TGTGCCAGCAGCCAAGTACCAGGGAGGAACACCATATATTTT	CASSQVPGRNTIYF	TRBV3-1	-	TRBJ1-3	many
TGTGCCAGCAGCTTAGACGTGCGGGAGACCCGGTACTTC	CASSLDVRETRYF	TRBV7-2	TRBD2	TRBJ2-5	once
TGTGCCAGCAGCCAAGAAGGATCTGGAAACACCATATATTTT	CASSQEGSGNTIYF	TRBV3-1	-	TRBJ1-3	-
TGCGCCAGCAGCTGGGGGACTAGCGGGGCAGATACGCAGTATTTT	CASSWGTSGADTQYF	TRBV5-1	TRBD2	TRBJ2-3	few
TGTGCCAGCAGCCCAGGGGACAGAGACTCAGTTACGCAGTATTTT	CASSPGDRDSVTQYF	TRBV7-2	TRBD1	TRBJ2-3	-
TGTGCCAGCAGTTACGTTGTCCAGGCAGAAGCTTTCTTT	CASSYVVQAEAFF	TRBV6-5	-	TRBJ1-1	-
TGTGCCAGCAGTGAATTGGGACAGGGGCTGAACTCTGGGGCCAACGTCCTGACTTTC	CASSELGQGLNSGANVLTF	TRBV2	TRBD1	TRBJ2-6	-
TGCGCCAGCAGCCAAGATCGGGCGTCCCCCTACAATGAGCAGTTCTTC	CASSQDRASPYNEQFF	TRBV4-3	-	TRBJ2-1	few
TGTGCCAGCAGCTCTCATGGACAGGGGGAGACCCAGTACTTC	CASSSHGQGETQYF	TRBV3-1	TRBD1	TRBJ2-5	-
TGCGCCAGCAGCCAAGTAGCCGGAAATGAGGACTATGGCTACACCTTC	CASSQVAGNEDYGYTF	TRBV4-1	-	TRBJ1-2	few
TGCAGTGCTAGTTGGACCCGGGACAGTCAAGAGACCCAGTACTTC	CSASWTRDSQETQYF	TRBV20-1	TRBD1	TRBJ2-5	-
TGTGCCAGCAGCTTAAACGTCGAAGAGACCCAGTACTTC	CASSLNVEETQYF	TRBV7-9	-	TRBJ2-5	few
TGCGCCAGCAGCGGGGACGGAGCGAATGAGCAGTTCTTC	CASSGDGANEQFF	TRBV5-1	-	TRBJ2-1	-
TGCGCCAGCAGCTCGGAGCGGACCCAAGAGACCCAGTACTTC	CASSSERTQETQYF	TRBV5-1	-	TRBJ2-5	few
TGTGCCAGCAGTAAATCATCCAACACTGAAGCTTTCTTT	CASSKSSNTEAFF	TRBV5-5	-	TRBJ1-1	few
TGTGCCAGCAGCCAAGATAGCATAGGGGCGTCACAATACAATGAGCAGTTCTTC	CASSQDSIGASQYNEQFF	TRBV4-2	-	TRBJ2-1	-
TGTGCCAGCAGTCCAACGACCCTAATGGACATTCAGTACTTC	CASSPTTLMDIQYF	TRBV27	-	TRBJ2-4	few
TGTGCCAGCAGTTCTGGACAGGGCTACAATGAGCAGTTCTTC	CASSSGQGYNEQFF	TRBV27	TRBD1	TRBJ2-1	few
TGCGCCAGCAGCCAAGAAGGGACAGGGATCACAGATACGCAGTATTTT	CASSQEGTGITDTQYF	TRBV4-3	TRBD1	TRBJ2-3	many
TGTGCCAGCAGCGTCGAGGGGAGTAACAATGAGCAGTTCTTC	CASSVEGSNNEQFF	TRBV6-1	-	TRBJ2-1	few
TGCGCCAGCAGCTTGGTTAGGGCAGGGAACTCACCCCTCCACTTT	CASSLVRAGNSPLHF	TRBV5-1	-	TRBJ1-6	-
TGTGCCAGCTCACCGGCCGGTAGGGGGGTAGATCAGCCCCAGCATTTT	CASSPAGRGVDQPQHF	TRBV18	-	TRBJ1-5	-
TGTGCCAGCAGCTTAGCGACACTAGACCACAACGAGCAGTACTTC	CASSLATLDHNEQYF	TRBV7-9	-	TRBJ2-7	few
TGTGCCAGCAGCTCACCGAGTCAGCGCACAGATACGCAGTATTTT	CASSSPSQRTDTQYF	TRBV28	-	TRBJ2-3	once
TGCAGTGCTAGAGAGTCTGGGTCTGGAAACACCATATATTTT	CSARESGSGNTIYF	TRBV20-1	-	TRBJ1-3	-
TGTGCCAGCAGCTTATATGAGGGGACTGAAGCTTTCTTT	CASSLYEGTEAFF	TRBV7-3	-	TRBJ1-1	few
TGCGCCAGCAGCCCACGACTGAGCATCGGGGACACTGAAGCTTTCTTT	CASSPRLSIGDTEAFF	TRBV4-3	-	TRBJ1-1	-
TGTGCCAGCAGTGAAAACCCGGGACTAGCGGGCGTCAATGAGCAGTTCTTC	CASSENPGLAGVNEQFF	TRBV6-1	TRBD2	TRBJ2-1	-
TGTGCCAGCACTGGGGGGAACACAGATACGCAGTATTTT	CASTGGNTDTQYF	TRBV7-3	-	TRBJ2-3	many
TGCAGCGTTGGGGATCCAGTTGAAGCTTTCTTT	CSVGDPVEAFF	TRBV29-1	-	TRBJ1-1	few
TGTGCCAGCAGCGTAGTATCGGATACGCAGTATTTT	CASSVVSDTQYF	TRBV9	-	TRBJ2-3	-
TGTGCCAGCAGCCCCATCGACAGGGTCGAGCAGTTCTTC	CASSPIDRVEQFF	TRBV11-2	TRBD1	TRBJ2-1	-
TGCGCCAGCAGCCCGAGAGGGGGGGTTACTGAAGCTTTCTTT	CASSPRGGVTEAFF	TRBV5-1	-	TRBJ1-1	-
TGCAGTGCTTCCCTTAGCGGGGGGGCCCGTGAGACCCAGTACTTC	CSASLSGGARETQYF	TRBV20-1	TRBD2	TRBJ2-5	-
TGCGCCCACGATCATAAGCAGTATTTT	CAHDHKQYF	TRBV4-3	-	TRBJ2-3	-
TGTGCCAGCAGCGGCGGGACTCTTATTCCGGATACGCAGTATTTT	CASSGGTLIPDTQYF	TRBV7-2	-	TRBJ2-3	few
TGTGCCAGCACAGCGGGGCGGGGAGATACGCAGTATTTT	CASTAGRGDTQYF	TRBV7-2	TRBD2	TRBJ2-3	few
TGCGCCAGCAGCCACCTCCCACAGGGGGGAGAGACCCAGTACTTC	CASSHLPQGGETQYF	TRBV4-1	TRBD1	TRBJ2-5	-
TGTGCCAGCAGCTTAACAGGGAGTAAAGAGACCCAGTACTTC	CASSLTGSKETQYF	TRBV7-2	-	TRBJ2-5	few